Following are 20 T cell receptor beta chains from one sample sequenced in a study of T cells after yellow fever vaccination. MiXCR, run by TCRdb on the 5' RACE reads, gives a single entry per CDR3 protein. The sample shows 400,000 or so distinct CDR3 sequences, around a sixth of them seen only once. The input for sequencing was PBMCs, taken before the yellow fever booster vaccination. These receptors were obtained from a man between 18 and 35 years old who received the YFV17D yellow fever vaccine.

In its sample, this clonotype was seen a few times. In DNA, the CDR3 is TGTGCCAGCAGTTACTCGGTCAATCAGCCCCAGCATTTT. This gives the protein CASSYSVNQPQHF. The V and J genes are TRBV6-5 and TRBJ1-5; D gene uncertain. The germline V and J ends were trimmed by 0 bases and 3 bases, with 3 bases remaining between them. Per the germline V gene, CDR1 is MNHEY and CDR2 is SVGAGI. The CDR3 consists of 13 residues.

This clonotype was counted a few times. The chain couples TRBV5-1 to TRBJ2-7, with TRBD2 matching over 9 bases. In germline, CDR1 is SGHRS, CDR2 YFSETQ. V lost 3 bases, J lost 2 bases, and 6 bases stayed unmatched. CDR3 length: 15 residues. CDR3 protein: CASSSQRGATYEQYF. The CDR3, as DNA: TGCGCCAGCAGCTCCCAGCGGGGGGCGACCTACGAGCAGTACTTC.

The chain is built from TRBV6-1 and TRBJ2-7; D may be TRBD2 (5 bases). This CDR3 has 14 residues. V lost 8 bases to trimming and J lost 2 bases, with 16 bases between them. Per the germline V gene, CDR1 is MNHNS and CDR2 is SASEGT. In DNA form, the CDR3 reads TGTGCCAGCGGAACGAAGACGGGAACCTACGAGCAGTACGTC. This gives the protein CASGTKTGTYEQYV.

This clonotype came up a few times. The V call is TRBV5-1, the J call TRBJ1-1; D perhaps matches TRBD1 (6 bases). The germline V gene encodes CDR1 SGHRS and CDR2 YFSETQ. Trimming left V 4 bases short and J 4 bases short, with 17 bases between. The CDR3 has 15 amino acids. The CDR3 loop is CASSVPQGEGTEAFF. As DNA, the CDR3 is TGCGCCAGCAGCGTACCACAGGGAGAGGGCACTGAAGCTTTCTTT.

This clonotype was seen more than once but under ten times. V and J are TRBV7-2 and TRBJ1-2; 7 bases line up with TRBD1. Germline trimming cut 5 bases from V and 6 bases from J; bases unmatched to any gene: 9. From germline, CDR1 is SGHTA and CDR2 FQGNSA. The CDR3 consists of 14 residues. CDR3 sequence: CASSPQTGTNGYTF. CDR3 coding DNA: TGTGCCAGCAGCCCTCAGACAGGGACAAATGGCTACACCTTC.

This clonotype was seen more than once but under ten times. J is TRBJ2-3 and V is TRBV20-1, with a possible D match to TRBD1 (5 bases). V was shortened by 0 bases and J by 1 base, with 8 bases between the two germline ends. Germline V CDR1 and CDR2: DFQATT, SNEGSKA (reference sequence). This CDR3 is built from 14 residues. The CDR3: CSARDGARTDTQYF. The CDR3 DNA sequence: TGCAGTGCTAGAGATGGGGCTCGCACAGATACGCAGTATTTT.

This clonotype was counted many times. This chain uses TRBV13 with TRBJ1-3; TRBD1 might be the D (5 bases). Deletions cut 0 bases from V and 0 bases from J, with 15 bases between. The CDR3 extends over 18 amino acids. CDR1 is PRHDT, CDR2 FYEKMQ, per germline (reference sequence). CDR3 sequence: CASSLGQGLEYSGNTIYF. The CDR3 DNA sequence: TGTGCCAGCAGCTTAGGCCAGGGTTTGGAATACTCTGGAAACACCATATATTTT. Filled out from reference TRBV13 and TRBJ1-3, the complete variable domain reads AAGVIQSPRHLIKEKRETATLKCYPIPRHDTVYWYQQGPGQDPQFLISFYEKMQSDKGSIPDRFSAQQFSDYHSELNMSSLELGDSALYFCASSLGQGLEYSGNTIYFGEGSWLTVV.

This rearrangement joins TRBV4-3 to TRBJ2-7, with a weak D call TRBD1 (6 bases). CDR3 size: 15 residues. The V gene lost 1 base and the J gene lost 4 bases, with 14 bases spanning the gap. Germline V CDR1 and CDR2: LGHNA, YSLEER. The CDR3 region has the DNA TGCGCCAGCAGCCAAGTCCCGGACAGATATTACGAGCAGTACGTC. This encodes CASSQVPDRYYEQYV.

The J gene is TRBJ1-2, the V gene TRBV10-3; D gene ambiguous. Germline V gives CDR1 ENHRY, CDR2 SYGVKD. This CDR3 has 15 amino acids. Between the trimmed V and J ends, which lost 8 bases and 1 base, there was a span of 17 bases. In nucleotides, the CDR3 is TGTGCCATCCAGCGCGGCCCCGGATATAACTATGGCTACACCTTC. Its protein product is CAIQRGPGYNYGYTF.

The V and J genes are TRBV4-3 and TRBJ2-1; TRBD2 matches at 7 bases. Trimming took 0 bases from V and 0 from J; bases not matched to a gene: 11. The CDR3 runs to 19 residues. Germline values: CDR1 LGHNA, CDR2 YSLEER. The CDR3 reads CASSQDRDGGTSSYNEQFF. CDR3 nucleotides: TGCGCCAGCAGCCAAGATCGTGACGGGGGGACCAGCTCCTACAATGAGCAGTTCTTC.

V usage is TRBV2 and J usage is TRBJ2-2; D not certain. The CDR3 spans 15 residues. Germline loops: CDR1 SNHLY, CDR2 FYNNEI. The V end was cut by 8 bases, the J end by 5 bases, with 18 bases between. This CDR3 is CASGLSAGSTGELFF. DNA of the CDR3: TGTGCCAGCGGCTTGTCTGCCGGGTCAACCGGGGAGCTGTTTTTT. The full variable domain, in which reference TRBV2 and TRBJ2-2 provide the parts outside the CDR3, is EPEVTQTPSHQVTQMGQEVILRCVPISNHLYFYWYRQILGQKVEFLVSFYNNEISEKSEIFDDQFSVERPDGSNFTLKIRSTKLEDSAMYFCASGLSAGSTGELFFGEGSRLTVL.

The rearrangement links TRBV7-9 to TRBJ2-1, with 7 bases that match TRBD1. The CDR3 loop spans 15 amino acids. The germline gives CDR1 SEHNR, CDR2 FQNEAQ (reference sequence). J gave up 7 bases and V 8 bases, and 14 bases lay outside the gene matches. CDR3 nucleotides: TGTGCCAGCGGAAGACAGGGCTCGACTTCGAATGAGCAGTTCTTC. It is translated as CASGRQGSTSNEQFF.

The chain is built from TRBV29-1 and TRBJ2-7, with a possible D match to TRBD2 (5 bases). The V end was cut by 7 bases, the J end by 0 bases, with 13 bases between. This CDR3 is built from 13 residues. Germline V gene lookup returns CDR1 SQVTM and CDR2 ANQGSEA. The CDR3 sequence: CSATDGDSYEQYF. CDR3 bases: TGCAGCGCCACTGACGGGGACTCCTACGAGCAGTACTTC.

This chain uses TRBV4-1 with TRBJ2-1; 7 nucleotides line up with TRBD1. Losses at the gene ends were 4 bases for V and 12 bases for J; bases not matched to a gene: 24. Looked up from germline, CDR1 is MGHRA and CDR2 is YSYEKL. This CDR3 spans 18 amino acids. For the CDR3, the DNA is TGCGCCAGCAGCCTAGAAATCGGGACAGTTCCCCTCGCGCGTGGGCAGTTCTTC. Translation: CASSLEIGTVPLARGQFF.

The chain recombines TRBV18 with TRBJ2-5, with 10 bases that match TRBD1. V trimming: 3 bases; J trimming: 2 bases; junction bases outside the gene matches: 3. The CDR3 has 15 amino acids. CDR1 and CDR2 (germline): KGHSH, LQKENI. The CDR3 protein is CASSPGQGIQETQYF. CDR3 sequence (DNA): TGTGCCAGCTCACCGGGACAGGGGATTCAAGAGACCCAGTACTTC. Variable domain in full (rest from reference TRBV18 and TRBJ2-5): NAGVMQNPRHLVRRRGQEARLRCSPMKGHSHVYWYRQLPEEGLKFMVYLQKENIIDESGMPKERFSAEFPKEGPSILRIQQVVRGDSAAYFCASSPGQGIQETQYFGPGTRLLVL.

The rearrangement uses TRBV7-2 and TRBJ1-6, with D possibly matching TRBD1 (6 bases). The CDR3 sequence is 16 residues long. Germline V gives CDR1 SGHTA, CDR2 FQGNSA. The germline V and J ends were trimmed by 3 bases and 4 bases, with 13 bases remaining between them. This CDR3 is CASSFPPGQYNSPLHF. The CDR3 region has the DNA TGTGCCAGCAGCTTTCCCCCAGGACAGTATAATTCACCCCTCCACTTT. Filled out from reference TRBV7-2 and TRBJ1-6, the complete variable domain reads GAGVSQSPSNKVTEKGKDVELRCDPISGHTALYWYRQSLGQGLEFLIYFQGNSAPDKSGLPSDRFSAERTGGSVSTLTIQRTQQEDSAVYLCASSFPPGQYNSPLHFGNGTRLTVT.

The chain uses TRBV9 and TRBJ2-3; D ambiguous. The CDR3 runs to 14 residues. V was cut by 0 bases and J by 4 bases, with 9 bases left in between. Germline-derived CDR1 and CDR2 are SGDLS and YYNGEE. This CDR3 is CASSVETRADTQYF. The CDR3 DNA is TGTGCCAGCAGCGTAGAAACAAGAGCAGATACGCAGTATTTT.

This chain uses TRBV2 with TRBJ1-1; no firm D call. This CDR3 has 13 residues. V lost 3 bases and J lost 0, with 5 bases in between. CDR1 and CDR2 (germline): SNHLY, FYNNEI. The CDR3 nucleotides read TGTGCCAGCAGTGAGACACTGAACACTGAAGCTTTCTTT. It yields the protein CASSETLNTEAFF.

The V gene is TRBV20-1, the J gene TRBJ1-1; D perhaps matches TRBD1 (5 bases). Germline assignment: CDR1 DFQATT and CDR2 SNEGSKA (reference sequence). Trimming stripped 0 bases from V and 2 bases from J, with 13 bases between. CDR3 length equals 15 residues. DNA of the CDR3: TGCAGTGCTAGAGATTTCAGGCAGGGAAACACTGAAGCTTTCTTT. Residues: CSARDFRQGNTEAFF.

The chain joins TRBV12-3 or TRBV12-4 to TRBJ2-7; TRBD1 agrees at 9 bases. The CDR3 has 13 residues. J lost 6 bases, V lost 6 bases, and 6 bases had no gene match. The CDR3 sequence is CASSWDREREQYV. CDR3 DNA sequence: TGTGCCAGCAGCTGGGACAGGGAGCGCGAGCAGTACGTC.